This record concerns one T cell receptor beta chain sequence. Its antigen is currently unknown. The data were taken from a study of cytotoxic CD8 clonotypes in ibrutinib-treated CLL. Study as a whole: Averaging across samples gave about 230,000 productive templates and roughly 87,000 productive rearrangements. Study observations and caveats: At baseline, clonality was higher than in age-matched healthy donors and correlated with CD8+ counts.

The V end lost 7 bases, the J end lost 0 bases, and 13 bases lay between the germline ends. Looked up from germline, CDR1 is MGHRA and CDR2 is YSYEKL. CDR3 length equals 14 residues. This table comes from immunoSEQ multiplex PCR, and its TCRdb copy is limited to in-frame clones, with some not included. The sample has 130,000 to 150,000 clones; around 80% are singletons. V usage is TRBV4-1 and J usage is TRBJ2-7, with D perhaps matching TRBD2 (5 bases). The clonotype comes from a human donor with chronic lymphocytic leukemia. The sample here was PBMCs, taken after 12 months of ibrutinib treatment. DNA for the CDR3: TGCGCCAGCAAAGCAAGTGGGAGCTCCTACGAGCAGTACTTC. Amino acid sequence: CASKASGSSYEQYF.